The 6 T cell receptor beta chains below come from one sample, sequenced in a study of CD4 and CD8 cells across lung adenocarcinoma regions. Each CDR3 protein gets one entry after TCRdb re-called the PCR reads with MiXCR. The repertoire includes 6,000 to 8,000 distinct CDR3 sequences, roughly 50% of them detected once, and nearly 30% sits in the top ten. The sequencing input was CD4+ T cells from the center of a lung tumor. These receptors all stem from a female donor with lung adenocarcinoma. The CD4 and CD8 labels of this study may be unreliable.

In its sample, this clonotype was seen a few times. The rearrangement links TRBV27 to TRBJ2-1; D is unclear. The tail of the sequence fits TRBJ2-7 better, so the J call may be wrong. In germline, CDR1 is MNHEY, CDR2 SMNVEV (reference sequence). The CDR3 consists of 13 residues. The CDR3 DNA is TGTGCCAGCAGACCCCGAGAAGCAGGCGAGCAGTACTTC. This codes for CASRPREAGEQYF.

The rearrangement joins TRBV6-1 to TRBJ2-1; the D gene could be TRBD1 or TRBD2 (6 bases each). Germline V CDR1 and CDR2: MNHNS, SASEGT. V was trimmed by 6 bases and J by 4 bases, leaving 10 bases between them. CDR3 length: 13 residues. The CDR3 bases are TGTGCCAGCAGGGAGGGGGGTTACAATGAGCAGTTCTTC. The encoded protein is CASREGGYNEQFF.

This clonotype was seen a handful of times. The rearrangement links TRBV10-1 to TRBJ2-3, with D possibly TRBD2 on 5 matching bases. The tail of the sequence fits TRBJ2-7 better, so the J call may be wrong. Germline lookup yields CDR1 WNHNN and CDR2 SYGVQD (reference sequence). The CDR3 has 13 amino acids. CDR3 bases: TGCGCCACCGGGCTGGGAGCCACAAACACGCAGTACTTC. Protein: CATGLGATNTQYF.

The rearrangement links TRBV19 to TRBJ2-2; 7 bases are a match to TRBD2. CDR3 length: 16 amino acids. J was trimmed by 4 bases and V by 0 bases; bases with no gene match: 5. CDR1 is LNHDA, CDR2 SQIVND, per germline (reference sequence). CDR3 sequence reads: CASSIDLGGTTGELFF. CDR3 nucleotide sequence: TGTGCCAGTAGTATAGATCTGGGAGGGACCACCGGGGAGCTGTTTTTT.

The table lists this clonotype with a few counts. This chain connects TRBV10-3 to TRBJ2-3; D uncertain. Germline V gene sequence: CDR1 ENHRY, CDR2 SYGVKD. This CDR3 is built from 14 residues. V gave up 0 bases and J gave up 1 base, with 5 bases separating them. This CDR3 reads CAISESAGTDTQYF. The CDR3 DNA sequence: TGTGCCATCAGTGAGTCTGCGGGCACAGATACGCAGTATTTT.

The chain recombines TRBV10-1 with TRBJ2-3, with D possibly being TRBD1 or TRBD2 (5 bases each). Trimming removed 8 bases from V and 2 bases from J, with 17 bases in between. Germline V gene lookup returns CDR1 WNHNN and CDR2 SYGVQD (reference sequence). The CDR3 has 15 residues. In nucleotides, the CDR3 is TGCGCCAGCTTGCTGAGGGGAAAATCCACAGATACGCAGTATTTT. Protein: CASLLRGKSTDTQYF.